These T cell receptor beta chains were read from a single sample in a study. One entry per CDR3 protein, called by TCRdb with MiXCR from the multiplex PCR reads. This table has under 1,000 distinct CDR3 sequences, around 3.4% appearing once. The sequenced sample was naive CD4+ T cells sorted from blood. The source is a female donor with breast cancer. The CDR3 runs from the conserved cysteine through the conserved F or W. A D gene is named only where the DNA matches it firmly. Rows may omit the clone size; those that give it use once, few, many or a size class.

CDR3 DNA	CDR3 protein	clone size	D gene	V gene	J gene
TGTGCCAGCAGTTATTTAGACAGGATGGGCGGCTACACCTTC	CASSYLDRMGGYTF	many	NA	TRBV12-3/TRBV12-4	TRBJ1-2
TGTGCCAGCAATGGGGTCTCCGTGAAATATGGCTACACCTTC	CASNGVSVKYGYTF	medium-sized	NA	TRBV12-3/TRBV12-4	TRBJ1-2
TGTGCCAGCAGTGCATCGACCGGAGGACGTGGCTACACCTTC	CASSASTGGRGYTF	medium-sized	NA	TRBV12-3/TRBV12-4	TRBJ1-2
TGTGCCAGCAGTTTTGGCGTGAACTATGGCTACACCTTC	CASSFGVNYGYTF	large	NA	TRBV12-3/TRBV12-4	TRBJ1-2
TGTGCCAGCAGTTTTGAGGGAAACTATGGCTACACCTTC	CASSFEGNYGYTF	large	NA	TRBV12-3/TRBV12-4	TRBJ1-2
TGTGCCAGCAAGATAAGACAGTCACTTAACTATGGCTACACCTTC	CASKIRQSLNYGYTF	medium-sized	NA	TRBV12-3/TRBV12-4	TRBJ1-2
TGTGCCAGCAGTTCTGTTGGGCCCTTATATGGCTACACCTTC	CASSSVGPLYGYTF	many	NA	TRBV12-3/TRBV12-4	TRBJ1-2
TGTGCCAGCAGTTCGACAGGGGTGGGAGGCTACACCTTC	CASSSTGVGGYTF	large	TRBD1	TRBV12-3/TRBV12-4	TRBJ1-2
TGTGCCAGCACCCAGGGGCACTATGGCTACACCTTC	CASTQGHYGYTF	many	NA	TRBV12-3/TRBV12-4	TRBJ1-2
TGTGCCAGCAGTCTCCGGGACAGGGCGTCTGGAGGTGGCTACACCTTC	CASSLRDRASGGGYTF	many	TRBD1	TRBV12-3/TRBV12-4	TRBJ1-2
TGTGCCAGCAGTTTGGGCGGGCTATATGGCTACACCTTC	CASSLGGLYGYTF	large	NA	TRBV12-3/TRBV12-4	TRBJ1-2
TGTGCCAGCAGTTCGTGGGACGTCTATGGCTACACCTTC	CASSSWDVYGYTF	medium-sized	NA	TRBV12-3/TRBV12-4	TRBJ1-2
TGTGCCAGCAGTGGGGACAGCTATGGCTACACCTTC	CASSGDSYGYTF	few	TRBD1	TRBV12-3/TRBV12-4	TRBJ1-2
TGTGCCAGTTCACAAGGGGTGTCCGAGTACTATGGCTACACCTTC	CASSQGVSEYYGYTF	medium-sized	NA	TRBV12-3/TRBV12-4	TRBJ1-2
TGTGCCAGCAGTCCGAATTTTGGAGTGGAGTATGGCTACACCTTC	CASSPNFGVEYGYTF	medium-sized	NA	TRBV12-3/TRBV12-4	TRBJ1-2
TGTGCCAGCAGTTTGTCAGGGGAGAACTATGGCTACACCTTC	CASSLSGENYGYTF	medium-sized	NA	TRBV12-3/TRBV12-4	TRBJ1-2
TGTGCCAGCAGGGTTGGGACGGAGCGTGGCTACACCTTC	CASRVGTERGYTF	many	NA	TRBV12-3/TRBV12-4	TRBJ1-2
TGTGCCAGCAGTTTATATAGGACAGGTAGCGGCTACACCTTC	CASSLYRTGSGYTF	many	TRBD1	TRBV12-3/TRBV12-4	TRBJ1-2
TGTGCCAGCGTCGAGCGCTATGGCTACACCTTC	CASVERYGYTF	NA	NA	TRBV12-3/TRBV12-4	TRBJ1-2
TGTGCCAGCAGTTTAGCGGGTGGTTATGGCTACACCTTC	CASSLAGGYGYTF	medium-sized	NA	TRBV12-3/TRBV12-4	TRBJ1-2